This TCR beta chain appears in the sequencing data of a study of blood T cells in healthy people across ages. Study context: Through template switching, about one barcoded beta molecule was captured per two T cells, as measured in model experiments. General observations from the study: When one million T cells were used, diversity estimates were thought to be underestimates.

With respect to this clonotype: The antigen is undetermined.

The CDR3 totals 15 residues. V shed 6 bases and J shed 7 bases, with 18 bases lying between them. A second PCR, run for about 7 to 11 cycles, used a sample-barcoded 5' primer plus a J-beta primer mix. Every cDNA was tagged by a template-switch adaptor with 12 random nucleotides. TCRdb analysed the 5' RACE reads with MiXCR anew, one entry per CDR3 protein. The repertoire includes 650,000 to 950,000 distinct CDR3 sequences, under 45% of them detected once, and around 21% sits in the top ten. This clonotype was sampled from a man in his sixties in good health. The chain combines TRBV12-3 or TRBV12-4 with TRBJ2-2; perhaps TRBD2 as D (5 bases). The sequencing input was blood. For the CDR3, the DNA is TGTGCCAGCAGCTACACTCTAGCTAGGAACGGGGAGCTGTTTTTT. Residues: CASSYTLARNGELFF.